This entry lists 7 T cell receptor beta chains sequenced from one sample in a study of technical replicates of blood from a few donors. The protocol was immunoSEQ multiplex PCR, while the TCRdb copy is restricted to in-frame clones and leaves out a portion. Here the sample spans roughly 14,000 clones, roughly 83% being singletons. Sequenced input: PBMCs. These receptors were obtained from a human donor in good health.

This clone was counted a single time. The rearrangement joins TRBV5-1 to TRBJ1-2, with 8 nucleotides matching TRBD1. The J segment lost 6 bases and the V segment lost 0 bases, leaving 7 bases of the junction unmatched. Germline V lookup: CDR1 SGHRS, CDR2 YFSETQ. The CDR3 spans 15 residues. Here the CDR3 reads CASSLGGQGADGYTF. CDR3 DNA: TGCGCCAGCAGCTTGGGGGGCCAGGGGGCAGATGGCTACACCTTC.

The chain's CDR3 is CASSLIAGGTYEQYF. The CDR3 nucleotides are TGTGCCAGCAGCTTAATCGCGGGAGGGACCTACGAGCAGTACTTC. The J gene is TRBJ2-7, the V gene TRBV7-8; TRBD2 agrees at 9 bases. Losses at the gene ends were 2 bases for V and 2 bases for J; bases not matched to a gene: 4. Germline CDR1 SGHVS, CDR2 FQNEAQ. The CDR3 extends over 15 amino acids.

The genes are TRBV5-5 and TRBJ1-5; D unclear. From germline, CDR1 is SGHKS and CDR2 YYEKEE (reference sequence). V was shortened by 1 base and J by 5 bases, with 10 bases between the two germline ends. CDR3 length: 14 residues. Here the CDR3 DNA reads TGTGCCAGCAGCTTGTGGTTCGGGGATCAGCCCCAGCATTTT. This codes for CASSLWFGDQPQHF. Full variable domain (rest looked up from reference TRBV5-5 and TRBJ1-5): DAGVTQSPTHLIKTRGQQVTLRCSPISGHKSVSWYQQVLGQGPQFIFQYYEKEERGRGNFPDRFSARQFPNYSSELNVNALLLGDSALYLCASSLWFGDQPQHFGDGTRLSIL.

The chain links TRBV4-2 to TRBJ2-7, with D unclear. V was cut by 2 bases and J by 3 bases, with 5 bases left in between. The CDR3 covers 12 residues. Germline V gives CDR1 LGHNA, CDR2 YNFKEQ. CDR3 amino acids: CASSQTYYEQYF. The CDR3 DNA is TGTGCCAGCAGCCAAACCTACTACGAGCAGTACTTC.

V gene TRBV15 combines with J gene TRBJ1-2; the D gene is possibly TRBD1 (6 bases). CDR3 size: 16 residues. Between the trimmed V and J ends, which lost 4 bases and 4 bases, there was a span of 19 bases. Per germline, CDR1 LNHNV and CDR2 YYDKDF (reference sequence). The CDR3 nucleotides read TGTGCCACCAGCACCGGCCGGGACATTGGGAGCTATGGCTACACCTTC. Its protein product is CATSTGRDIGSYGYTF.

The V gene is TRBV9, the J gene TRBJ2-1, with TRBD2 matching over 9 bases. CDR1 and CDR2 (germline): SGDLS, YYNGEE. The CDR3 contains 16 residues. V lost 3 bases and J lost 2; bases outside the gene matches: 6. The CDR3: CASSAGLAGAYNEQFF. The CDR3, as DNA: TGTGCCAGCAGCGCCGGCTTAGCGGGGGCCTACAATGAGCAGTTCTTC.

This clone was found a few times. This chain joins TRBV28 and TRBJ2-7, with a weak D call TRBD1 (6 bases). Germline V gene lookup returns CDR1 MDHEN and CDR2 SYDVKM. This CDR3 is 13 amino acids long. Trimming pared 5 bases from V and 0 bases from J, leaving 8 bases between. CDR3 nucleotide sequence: TGTGCCAGCAGTAGGGACATCTCCTACGAGCAGTACTTC. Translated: CASSRDISYEQYF.